This T cell receptor beta chain was sequenced in a study of blood T cell repertoires in COVID-19. Study-wide context: COVID-19 samples, acute and convalescent, were from the United States, Italy and Spain. PBMCs, B-cell-depleted T cells, or T cells were the source of the cDNA or gDNA that made up the material.

Original processing notes: For nucleated cells, counts were estimated from reference gene primer amplification. Measured with immunoSEQ multiplex PCR; TCRdb has only the in-frame clones, and not every one. Clone size and the V and J calls come from that table; the DNA yielded D and trimming. The data contain 85,000 to 90,000 clones, roughly four fifths of them seen just once; the ten biggest clones take up 0.95% to 1.5%. Sequencing input: peripheral blood. The TCR originated in a woman at least 80 years old with acute or convalescent COVID-19.

CDR3 DNA sequence: TGTGCCAGCAGGCCCACTAGCGGGAACACCGGGGAGCTGTTTTTT. Its translation is CASRPTSGNTGELFF. The chain couples TRBV2 to TRBJ2-2; 8 bases map to TRBD2. V trimming: 6 bases; J trimming: 1 base; junction bases outside the gene matches: 4. Germline V CDR1 and CDR2: SNHLY, FYNNEI. There are 15 residues in the CDR3.